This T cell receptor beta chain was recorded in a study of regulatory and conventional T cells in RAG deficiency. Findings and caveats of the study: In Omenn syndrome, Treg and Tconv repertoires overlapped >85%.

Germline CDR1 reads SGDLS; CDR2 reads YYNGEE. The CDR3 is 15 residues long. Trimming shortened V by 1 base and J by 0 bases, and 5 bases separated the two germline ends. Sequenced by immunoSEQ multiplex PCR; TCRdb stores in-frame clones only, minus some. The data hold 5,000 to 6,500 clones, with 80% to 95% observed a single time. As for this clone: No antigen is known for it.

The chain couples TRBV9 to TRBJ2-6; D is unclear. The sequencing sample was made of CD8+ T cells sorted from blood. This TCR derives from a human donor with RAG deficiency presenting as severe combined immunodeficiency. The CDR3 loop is CASSVRPSGANVLTF. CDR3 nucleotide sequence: TGTGCCAGCAGCGTACGACCCTCTGGGGCCAACGTCCTGACTTTC. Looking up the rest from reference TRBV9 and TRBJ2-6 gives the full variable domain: DSGVTQTPKHLITATGQRVTLRCSPRSGDLSVYWYQQSLDQGLQFLIQYYNGEERAKGNILERFSAQQFPDLHSELNLSSLELGDSALYFCASSVRPSGANVLTFGAGSRLTVL.